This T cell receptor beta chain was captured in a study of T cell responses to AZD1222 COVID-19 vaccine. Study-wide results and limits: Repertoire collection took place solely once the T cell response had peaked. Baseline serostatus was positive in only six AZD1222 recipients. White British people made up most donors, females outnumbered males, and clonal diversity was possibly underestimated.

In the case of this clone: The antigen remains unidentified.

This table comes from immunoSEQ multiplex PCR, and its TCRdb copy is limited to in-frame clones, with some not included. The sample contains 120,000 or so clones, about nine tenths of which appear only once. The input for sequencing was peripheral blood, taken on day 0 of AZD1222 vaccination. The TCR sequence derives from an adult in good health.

The CDR3, as DNA: TGTGCCAGCAGCTTATTCGGTTTTTCGGGACAGGGGTACAATGAGCAGTTCTTC. Protein sequence: CASSLFGFSGQGYNEQFF. The chain uses TRBV7-9 and TRBJ2-1; TRBD1 agrees at 10 bases. CDR1 SEHNR and CDR2 FQNEAQ come from the germline V gene (reference sequence). The V segment lost 2 bases and the J segment 4 bases; nucleotides outside the gene matches: 11. The CDR3 is 18 amino acids.